This entry features one T cell receptor (beta chain) sequence. CDR3 length: 15 residues. Germline CDR1 WNHNN, CDR2 SYGVQD (reference sequence). Trimming cost V 0 bases and J 5 bases; bases outside gene matches: 4. In the original processing: Amplification of reference gene primers was used by the study to estimate nucleated cell counts. TCRdb's copy holds only in-frame clones and misses some; the assay was immunoSEQ multiplex PCR. The V and J calls and clone size come from that table; D and trimming were worked out from the DNA. The table lists 270,000 or so clones, around 82% of them singletons. The record originates from a study of blood T cell repertoires in COVID-19. In the study overall: PBMCs, B-cell-depleted T cells, or T cells were the source of the cDNA or gDNA that made up the material.

The V gene is TRBV10-1, the J gene TRBJ2-3; 8 nucleotides agree with TRBD2. The source of this sequence is a woman in her late teens or twenties with acute or convalescent COVID-19. The sample consisted of peripheral blood. CDR3: CASSESPGTRDTQYF. CDR3 in DNA: TGCGCCAGCAGTGAGTCTCCCGGGACTAGAGATACGCAGTATTTT.